Sequencing of this T cell receptor beta chain was carried out in a study of cytomegalovirus exposure and HLA in healthy donors. Turning to the study itself: For the approximately 360 genotyped donors, more than 80% fell within the Caucasian-associated ancestry cluster.

The PCR used 60 Vbeta and 13 Jbeta primers. The method was immunoSEQ multiplex PCR; TCRdb's version includes in-frame clones alone and lacks a portion of them. This listing includes roughly 84,000 clones. About this clone itself: Antigen: not known.

Study findings and constraints: Other equally common chains were less clonally expanded than HLA-associated TCR beta chains, a later analysis showed. Reportedly, cytomegalovirus status was diagnosed with high sensitivity and specificity. The authors judged a highly shared variant cluster likely a sequencing artifact.

The source material was PBMCs. This receptor was obtained from a man over 45 in good health and CMV-seronegative.

DNA for the CDR3: TGTGCCTGGGAAGGACTAGTAAACTACAATGAGCAGTTCTTC. It is translated as CAWEGLVNYNEQFF. This chain uses TRBV30 with TRBJ2-1; 7 bases are a match to TRBD2. The germline CDR1 and CDR2 sequences are GTSNPN and SVGIG (reference sequence). The CDR3 spans 14 residues. V was clipped by 5 bases and J by 3 bases; unmatched bases: 7.